The present TCR beta chain was sequenced within a study of shared clonotypes between healthy human individuals. Study summary: The study used three CD4 naive, three CD4 memory, two CD8 naive and one CD8 memory plate per donor.

Overall study results and limits: Estimated richness was generally greater in naive than memory subsets.

Germline V gene sequence: CDR1 SGHRS, CDR2 YFSETQ. The CDR3 consists of 16 residues. Trimming pared 0 bases from V and 0 bases from J, leaving 10 bases between. The donors were adults (healthy and HIV-negative) with no recent acute infections or vaccinations. TCRdb's copy holds only in-frame clones and misses some; the assay was immunoSEQ multiplex PCR. The sample contains some 2,100,000 clones, almost 96% of which appear only once. On this clone itself: The target antigen is unknown. Other DNA sequences of this sample code for an identical CDR3.

The TCR sequence derives from a man between 18 and 35 years old in good health. Sequenced sample: naive CD4+ T cells sorted from blood. This sample's subset: CD45RA+ positively selected. The V and J genes are TRBV5-1 and TRBJ1-5, with D hard to call. The CDR3 DNA reads TGCGCCAGCAGCTTGGGGCTCGGTGATAGCAATCAGCCCCAGCATTTT. This sequence encodes CASSLGLGDSNQPQHF.